This TCR beta chain was captured by sequencing in a study of vaccination and CD4 T cells after COVID-19. As for the study in general: Four females and six males made up the convalescents, two of whom were Hispanic. Every participant was given two doses of BNT162b2 or mRNA-1273 vaccine. At a median about 94 days (range 35 to 161) after diagnosis, post-COVID samples were drawn. Each of the control cultures got a CEFX pool, an HIV-1 Nef pool, or no peptide.

The CDR3 loop spans 15 amino acids. Germline V gives CDR1 SNHLY, CDR2 FYNNEI. The trim removed 3 bases at V and 0 bases at J, leaving 2 bases unmatched. Researchers used the Oncomine TCR Beta short-read assay to sequence DNA from cultured CD4+ T cells. TCRdb reprocessed the PCR reads with MiXCR, giving one entry per CDR3 protein. The sample consists of some 17,000 distinct CDR3 sequences, around 43% of them appearing once. This sample's treatment: roughly 10-day PBMC culture with coronavirus spike peptide pools or control peptides (ViraFEST assay). As to this clonotype: The antigen remains undetermined.

Sequencing used CD4+ T cells from blood, cultured in vitro, obtained before SARS-CoV-2 vaccination. This receptor was taken from a human donor who received a COVID-19 vaccine. The rearrangement links TRBV2 to TRBJ2-7; 10 bases are shared with TRBD2. The CDR3 bases are TGTGCCAGCAGTGATGCTAGCGGGAGCTCCTACGAGCAGTACTTC. Encoded protein: CASSDASGSSYEQYF.